This entry concerns a single T cell receptor (beta chain). These data are taken from a study of blood T cell repertoires in COVID-19. Study background: PBMCs, B-cell-depleted T cells, or T cells were the source of the cDNA or gDNA that made up the material.

The CDR3 length is 15 residues. Trimming cost V 5 bases and J 5 bases; bases outside gene matches: 9. The germline V gene has CDR1 LNHNV and CDR2 YYDKDF (reference sequence). Profiling relied on immunoSEQ multiplex PCR, and the TCRdb table lists in-frame clones only, not all of them. The table lists about 220,000 clones, roughly 84% of them singletons, with roughly 2.3% in the top ten. The receptor's source is a woman in her fifties or sixties with acute or convalescent COVID-19. The V call is TRBV15, the J call TRBJ2-5; 9 bases agree with TRBD1. Sequencing was done on a sample of peripheral blood. CDR3 amino acids: CATSPGQGIGETQYF. CDR3 DNA: TGTGCCACCAGCCCTGGACAGGGGATTGGGGAGACCCAGTACTTC. Looking up the rest from reference TRBV15 and TRBJ2-5 gives the full variable domain: DAMVIQNPRYQVTQFGKPVTLSCSQTLNHNVMYWYQQKSSQAPKLLFHYYDKDFNNEADTPDNFQSRRPNTSFCFLDIRSPGLGDTAMYLCATSPGQGIGETQYFGPGTRLLVL.